This TCR beta chain is drawn from a study of T cell changes during pregnancy in multiple sclerosis. Trimming shortened V by 3 bases and J by 3 bases, and 13 bases separated the two germline ends. The CDR3 spans 14 residues. The germline gives CDR1 SGHRS, CDR2 YFSETQ. Assay: immunoSEQ multiplex PCR; the TCRdb copy retains only in-frame clones and omits some. Here the sample spans fewer than 70,000 clones, approximately 92% being singletons. The sequences come from CD8+ T cells from peripheral blood mononuclear cells, collected in the third trimester of pregnancy. V and J are TRBV5-1 and TRBJ2-7; D possibly corresponds to TRBD2 (5 bases). The clonotype was recovered from a female donor in good health, enrolled as a control in a pregnancy study. The CDR3 DNA reads as TGCGCCAGCAGCTCGTGGGGAGCCGACTACGAGCAGTACTTC. Its translation: CASSSWGADYEQYF.